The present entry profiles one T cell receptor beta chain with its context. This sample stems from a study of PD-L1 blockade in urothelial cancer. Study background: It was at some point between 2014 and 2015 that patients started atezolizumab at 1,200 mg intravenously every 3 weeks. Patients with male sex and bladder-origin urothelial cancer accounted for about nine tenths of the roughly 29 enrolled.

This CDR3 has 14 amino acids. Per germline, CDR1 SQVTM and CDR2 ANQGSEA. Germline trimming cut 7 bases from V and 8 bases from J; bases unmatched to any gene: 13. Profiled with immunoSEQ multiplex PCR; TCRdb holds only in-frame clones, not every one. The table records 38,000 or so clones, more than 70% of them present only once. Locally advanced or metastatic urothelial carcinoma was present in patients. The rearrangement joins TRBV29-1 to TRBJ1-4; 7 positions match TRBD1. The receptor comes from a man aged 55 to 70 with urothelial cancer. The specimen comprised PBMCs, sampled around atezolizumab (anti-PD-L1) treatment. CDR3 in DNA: TGCAGCGCCTCCTCGACAGGGCGAGGAGAAAAACTGTTTTTT. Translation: CSASSTGRGEKLFF.